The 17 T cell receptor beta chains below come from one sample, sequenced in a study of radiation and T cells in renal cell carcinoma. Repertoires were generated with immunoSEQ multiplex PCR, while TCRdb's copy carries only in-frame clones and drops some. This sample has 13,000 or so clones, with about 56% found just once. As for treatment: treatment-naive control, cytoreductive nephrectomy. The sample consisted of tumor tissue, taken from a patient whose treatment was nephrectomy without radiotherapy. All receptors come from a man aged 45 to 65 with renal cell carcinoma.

DNA of the CDR3: TGTGCCAGCAGCCCAGACAATGAGCAGTTCTTC. Its translation: CASSPDNEQFF. The gene calls are TRBV9 and TRBJ2-1; D gene unclear. CDR1 is SGDLS, CDR2 YYNGEE, per germline. Trimming took off 4 bases at V and 5 bases at J, with 4 bases between the two ends. The length of the CDR3 is 11 residues.

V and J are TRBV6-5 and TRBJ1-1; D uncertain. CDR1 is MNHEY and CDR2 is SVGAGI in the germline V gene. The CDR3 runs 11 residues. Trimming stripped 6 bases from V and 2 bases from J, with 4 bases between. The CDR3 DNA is TGTGCCAGCAGGGTTAACACTGAAGCTTTCTTT. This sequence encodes CASRVNTEAFF.

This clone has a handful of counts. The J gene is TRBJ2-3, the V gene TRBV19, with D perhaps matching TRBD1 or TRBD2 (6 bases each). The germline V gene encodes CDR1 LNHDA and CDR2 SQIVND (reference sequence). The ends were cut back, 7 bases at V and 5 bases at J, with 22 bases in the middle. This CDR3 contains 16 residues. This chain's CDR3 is CASTRGGAGVGDTQYF. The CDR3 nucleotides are TGTGCCAGTACTCGGGGCGGGGCAGGGGTAGGAGATACGCAGTATTTT.

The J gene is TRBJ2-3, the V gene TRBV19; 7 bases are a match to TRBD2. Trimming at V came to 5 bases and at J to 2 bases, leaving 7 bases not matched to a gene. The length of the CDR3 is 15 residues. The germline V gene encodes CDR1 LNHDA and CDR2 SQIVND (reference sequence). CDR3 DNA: TGTGCCAGTAGTCCGTCCGGGGGGATCACAGATACGCAGTATTTT. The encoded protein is CASSPSGGITDTQYF. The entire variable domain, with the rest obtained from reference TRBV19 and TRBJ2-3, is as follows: DGGITQSPKYLFRKEGQNVTLSCEQNLNHDAMYWYRQDPGQGLRLIYYSQIVNDFQKGDIAEGYSVSREKKESFPLTVTSAQKNPTAFYLCASSPSGGITDTQYFGPGTRLTVL.

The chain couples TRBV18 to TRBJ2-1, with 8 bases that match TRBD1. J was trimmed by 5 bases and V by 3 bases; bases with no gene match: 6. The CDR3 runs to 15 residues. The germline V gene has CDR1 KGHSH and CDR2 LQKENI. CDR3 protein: CASSPTTGANNEQFF. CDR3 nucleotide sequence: TGTGCCAGCTCACCGACGACAGGGGCGAACAATGAGCAGTTCTTC.

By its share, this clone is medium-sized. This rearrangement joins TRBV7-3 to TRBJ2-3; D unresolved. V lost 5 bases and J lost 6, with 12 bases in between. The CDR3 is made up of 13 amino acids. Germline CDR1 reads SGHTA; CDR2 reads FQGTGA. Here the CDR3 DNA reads TGTGCCAGCAGCCTTACACCGATGGATACGCAGTATTTT. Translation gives CASSLTPMDTQYF. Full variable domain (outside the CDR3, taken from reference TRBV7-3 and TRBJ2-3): GAGVSQTPSNKVTEKGKYVELRCDPISGHTALYWYRQSLGQGPEFLIYFQGTGAADDSGLPNDRFFAVRPEGSVSTLKIQRTERGDSAVYLCASSLTPMDTQYFGPGTRLTVL.

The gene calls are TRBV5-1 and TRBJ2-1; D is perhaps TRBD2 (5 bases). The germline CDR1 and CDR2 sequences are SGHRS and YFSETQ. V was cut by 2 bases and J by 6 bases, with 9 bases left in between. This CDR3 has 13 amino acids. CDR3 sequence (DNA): TGCGCCAGCAGCTTAAATCTAGCCAATGAGCAGTTCTTC. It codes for CASSLNLANEQFF.

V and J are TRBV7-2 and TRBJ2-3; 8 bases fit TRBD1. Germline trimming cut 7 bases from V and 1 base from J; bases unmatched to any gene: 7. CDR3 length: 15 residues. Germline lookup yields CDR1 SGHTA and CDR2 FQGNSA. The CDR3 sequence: CASNQRGQGTDTQYF. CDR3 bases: TGTGCCAGCAACCAAAGGGGACAGGGCACAGATACGCAGTATTTT. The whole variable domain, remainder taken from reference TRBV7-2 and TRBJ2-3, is GAGVSQSPSNKVTEKGKDVELRCDPISGHTALYWYRQSLGQGLEFLIYFQGNSAPDKSGLPSDRFSAERTGGSVSTLTIQRTQQEDSAVYLCASNQRGQGTDTQYFGPGTRLTVL.

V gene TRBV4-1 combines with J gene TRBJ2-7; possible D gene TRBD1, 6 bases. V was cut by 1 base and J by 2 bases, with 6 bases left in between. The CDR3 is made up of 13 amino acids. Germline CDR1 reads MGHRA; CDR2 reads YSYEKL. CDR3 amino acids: CASSQGQAYEQYF. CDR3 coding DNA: TGCGCCAGCAGCCAAGGACAGGCCTACGAGCAGTACTTC.

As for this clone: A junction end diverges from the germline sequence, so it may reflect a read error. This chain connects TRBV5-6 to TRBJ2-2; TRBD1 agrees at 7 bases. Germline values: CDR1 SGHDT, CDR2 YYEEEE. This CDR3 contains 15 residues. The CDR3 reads CASSSPQGNAGELFF. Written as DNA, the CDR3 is TGTGCCAGCAGCTCTCCACAGGGGAACGCCGGGGAGCTGTTTTTT.

Written as DNA, the CDR3 is TGTGCCTGGACCCTCCGGGACAGGGGGCTCTACGAGCAGTACTTC. Protein product: CAWTLRDRGLYEQYF. The V call is TRBV30, the J call TRBJ2-7, with TRBD1 matching 12 bases. This CDR3 has 15 amino acids. Losses at the gene ends were 4 bases for V and 3 bases for J; bases not matched to a gene: 7. CDR1 and CDR2 (germline): GTSNPN, SVGIG (reference sequence).

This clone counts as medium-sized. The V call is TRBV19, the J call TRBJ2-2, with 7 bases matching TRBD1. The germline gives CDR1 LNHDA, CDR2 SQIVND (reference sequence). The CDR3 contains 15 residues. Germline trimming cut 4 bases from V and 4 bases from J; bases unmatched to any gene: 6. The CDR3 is CASSKGQQATGELFF. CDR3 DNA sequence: TGTGCCAGTAGTAAGGGACAGCAAGCCACCGGGGAGCTGTTTTTT.

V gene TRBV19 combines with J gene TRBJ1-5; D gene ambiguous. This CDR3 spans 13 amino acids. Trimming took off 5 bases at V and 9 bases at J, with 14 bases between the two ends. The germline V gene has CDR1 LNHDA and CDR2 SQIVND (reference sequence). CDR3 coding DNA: TGTGCCAGTAGTCTAAATGCCTGGGGGCCCCAGCATTTT. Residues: CASSLNAWGPQHF.

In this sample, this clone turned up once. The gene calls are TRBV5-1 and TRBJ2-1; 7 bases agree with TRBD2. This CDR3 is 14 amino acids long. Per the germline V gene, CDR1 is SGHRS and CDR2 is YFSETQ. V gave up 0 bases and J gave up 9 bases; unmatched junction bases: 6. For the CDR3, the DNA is TGCGCCAGCAGCTTGGCCTCTTCTAGCGGTGAGCAGTTCTTC. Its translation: CASSLASSSGEQFF.

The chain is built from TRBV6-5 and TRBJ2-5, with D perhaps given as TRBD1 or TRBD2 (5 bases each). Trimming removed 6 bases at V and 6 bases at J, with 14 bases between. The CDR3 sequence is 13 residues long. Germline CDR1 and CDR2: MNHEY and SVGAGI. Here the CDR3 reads CASSRDRGKTQYF. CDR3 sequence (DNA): TGTGCCAGCAGCCGAGACAGAGGGAAGACCCAGTACTTC.

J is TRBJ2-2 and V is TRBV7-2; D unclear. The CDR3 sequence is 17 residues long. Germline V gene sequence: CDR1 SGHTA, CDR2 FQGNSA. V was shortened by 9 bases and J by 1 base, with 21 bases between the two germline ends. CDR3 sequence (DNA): TGTGCCAGACCCTACCGAAACCAAGCATTGAACACCGGGGAGCTGTTTTTT. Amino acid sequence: CARPYRNQALNTGELFF.

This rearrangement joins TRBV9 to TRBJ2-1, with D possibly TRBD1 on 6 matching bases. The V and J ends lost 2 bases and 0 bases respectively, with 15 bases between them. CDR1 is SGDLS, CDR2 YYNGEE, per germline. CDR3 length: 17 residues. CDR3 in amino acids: CASSVQDSQSSYNEQFF. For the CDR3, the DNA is TGTGCCAGCAGCGTTCAGGACAGCCAGAGCTCCTACAATGAGCAGTTCTTC.